This TCR beta chain was found in a study of T cell responses to AZD1222 COVID-19 vaccine. Findings of the study overall: Scientists sampled the repertoires only once the peak T cell response had passed.

Only in-frame clones appear in the TCRdb table, and some are missing; sequencing was by immunoSEQ multiplex PCR. In the table there are under 150,000 clones, around 80% of which are singletons. Pooling of second doses given at about 4 or about 12 weeks was done. Details on this clone: Its antigen is not identified.

Sequencing used peripheral blood, obtained 28 days after the second AZD1222 dose. The receptor was isolated from an adult who received the AZD1222 COVID-19 vaccine.

CDR3 nucleotides: TGTGCCAGCAGTGATGGACTATCTAAGGCTTATGGCTACACCTTC. This encodes CASSDGLSKAYGYTF. The rearrangement joins TRBV6-2 or TRBV6-3 to TRBJ1-2; D gene unclear. Germline V gives CDR1 MNHEY, CDR2 SVGEGT. Trimming took off 5 bases at V and 5 bases at J, with 18 bases between the two ends. There are 15 residues in the CDR3.